This TCR beta chain was sequenced for a study of T cells in localized non-small cell lung cancer. Sequencing used immunoSEQ multiplex PCR; TCRdb keeps in-frame clones, though not all of them. The sample lists some 1,200 clones, 27% occurring once. V was pared by 4 bases and J by 4 bases, with 4 bases of the junction left unmatched. This CDR3 region has 14 residues. Germline CDR1 is SGDLS and CDR2 is YYNGEE. The TCR sequence derives from a male donor at least 60 years old with stage II squamous cell lung carcinoma. The specimen was normal lung tissue next to the tumor, collected before any cancer treatment. The V call is TRBV9, the J call TRBJ2-3, with TRBD2 matching 9 bases. The CDR3 protein is CASSPSGVADTQYF. The CDR3 nucleotides are TGTGCCAGCAGCCCTAGCGGGGTTGCAGATACGCAGTATTTT. Full variable domain (outside the CDR3, taken from reference TRBV9 and TRBJ2-3): DSGVTQTPKHLITATGQRVTLRCSPRSGDLSVYWYQQSLDQGLQFLIQYYNGEERAKGNILERFSAQQFPDLHSELNLSSLELGDSALYFCASSPSGVADTQYFGPGTRLTVL.